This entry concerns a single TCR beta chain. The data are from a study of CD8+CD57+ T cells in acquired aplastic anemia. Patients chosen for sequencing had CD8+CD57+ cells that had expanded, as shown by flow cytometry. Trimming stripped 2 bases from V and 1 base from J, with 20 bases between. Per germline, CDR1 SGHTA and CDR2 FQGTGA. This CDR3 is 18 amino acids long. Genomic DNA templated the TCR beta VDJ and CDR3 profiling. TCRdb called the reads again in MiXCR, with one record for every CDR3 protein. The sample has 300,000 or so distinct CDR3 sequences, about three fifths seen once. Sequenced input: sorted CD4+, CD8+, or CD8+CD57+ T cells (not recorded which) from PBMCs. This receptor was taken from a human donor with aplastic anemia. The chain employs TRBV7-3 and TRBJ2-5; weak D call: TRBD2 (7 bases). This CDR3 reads CASSLRVGQRELQETQYF. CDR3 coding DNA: TGTGCCAGCAGCTTACGGGTAGGACAGCGGGAACTCCAAGAGACCCAGTACTTC.